The clone carrying this T cell receptor (beta chain) appeared a few times. The data stem from a study of blood T cell repertoires in COVID-19. Study details: Acute and convalescent COVID-19 specimens originated in the United States, Italy and Spain. PBMCs, B-cell-depleted T cells, or T cells provided the cDNA or gDNA that made up the material.

The V gene end was trimmed by 5 bases and the J gene end by 2 bases; junction bases not matched to a gene: 3. In germline, CDR1 is SEHNR, CDR2 FQNEAQ (reference sequence). The length of the CDR3 is 14 residues. TCRdb's copy holds only in-frame clones and misses some; the assay was immunoSEQ multiplex PCR. This table holds around 120,000 clones, approximately 90% found once. Sequenced sample: peripheral blood. The chain has TRBV7-9 and TRBJ2-7, with 10 bases fitting TRBD2. This clonotype was obtained from a human donor in a cohort sampled during active COVID-19. This CDR3 reads CASSLSGRPYEQYF. The CDR3 nucleotides are TGTGCCAGCAGCCTTAGCGGGAGGCCCTACGAGCAGTACTTC.